This is a list of T cell receptor beta chains from one sample in a study of shared clonotypes between healthy human individuals. The protocol was immunoSEQ multiplex PCR, while the TCRdb copy is restricted to in-frame clones and leaves out a portion. The sample includes 630,000 or so clones, about 98% of them seen just once. Sequencing input: naive CD8+ T cells sorted from blood. These receptors were taken from a man aged 25-40 years in good health. The conserved cysteine and the conserved F or W are not part of the CDR3 here. Each record gives: V gene, CDR3 protein.

v_gene: TRBV5-4
CDR3aa: ASSQLNEDTQY

v_gene: TRBV7-9
CDR3aa: ASSFSGTGEPGELF

v_gene: TRBV15
CDR3aa: ATRTGGYGYT

v_gene: TRBV27
CDR3aa: ASSLRGNPQETQY

v_gene: TRBV28
CDR3aa: ASSDSGRSGDEQF

v_gene: TRBV7-2
CDR3aa: ASSLYAGEGLF

v_gene: TRBV10-2
CDR3aa: ASSELLDEQY

v_gene: TRBV29-1
CDR3aa: SVVISGVGIEQY

v_gene: TRBV9
CDR3aa: ASSAGDPGGETQY

v_gene: TRBV5-1
CDR3aa: ASSWTRQDNEQF

v_gene: TRBV6-1
CDR3aa: ASTDQGANYGYT

v_gene: TRBV15
CDR3aa: ATSSPQGVRFTDTQY

v_gene: TRBV6-1
CDR3aa: ASSERKDAVYNEQF

v_gene: TRBV13
CDR3aa: ASSKKSGLAEGNTGELF

v_gene: TRBV27
CDR3aa: ASSLSPGLAGAQF

v_gene: TRBV5-1
CDR3aa: ASSLGLNYEQY

v_gene: TRBV5-5
CDR3aa: ASTGTGDEKLF

v_gene: TRBV19
CDR3aa: ASSLSGNTGELF

v_gene: TRBV6-5
CDR3aa: ASSYRDYNEQF

v_gene: TRBV7-8
CDR3aa: ASSFGTSGGTDTQY

v_gene: TRBV29-1
CDR3aa: SVELIGSEVYEQY

v_gene: TRBV11-2
CDR3aa: ASSPEWASGEQY

v_gene: TRBV9
CDR3aa: ASSNQGGRAGAYNEQF

v_gene: TRBV14
CDR3aa: ASSQDSGWDTQY

v_gene: TRBV7-9
CDR3aa: ASSFVGYNYEQY

v_gene: TRBV7-9
CDR3aa: ASSLEGSGGLTEAF

v_gene: TRBV27
CDR3aa: ASSSSGTGFNQPQH

v_gene: TRBV6-6
CDR3aa: ASSYLRSGSQPQH

v_gene: TRBV11-2
CDR3aa: ASSLAGLVNEQF

v_gene: TRBV7-9
CDR3aa: ASSREYLEEQY

v_gene: TRBV29-1
CDR3aa: SGGGTSSYNEQF

v_gene: TRBV30
CDR3aa: AWSFGGSLYSNQPQH

v_gene: TRBV11-3
CDR3aa: ASSPRASGRSTDTQY

v_gene: TRBV7-8
CDR3aa: ASSYGQGYFYEQY

v_gene: TRBV9
CDR3aa: ASSVHQGNQPQH

v_gene: TRBV19
CDR3aa: ASSIASTEQF

v_gene: TRBV11-2
CDR3aa: ASSLPGSSVNNEQF

v_gene: TRBV9
CDR3aa: ASSVGWTGDETQY

v_gene: TRBV5-1
CDR3aa: ASSLAPGLKAGELF

v_gene: TRBV27
CDR3aa: ASSLIAGGPYYEQY

v_gene: TRBV27
CDR3aa: ASSSPHTQGIFYEQY

v_gene: TRBV2
CDR3aa: ASIPRTGTGDNEQF

v_gene: TRBV30
CDR3aa: AWESPSSYEQY

v_gene: TRBV27
CDR3aa: ASSSPSGELF

v_gene: TRBV28
CDR3aa: ASSLVGQGNYEQY

v_gene: TRBV7-2
CDR3aa: ASSLEVGYRTSSYNEQF

v_gene: TRBV6-1
CDR3aa: ASRGWEMGSYEQY

v_gene: TRBV29-1
CDR3aa: SVFIDRRRETQY

v_gene: TRBV14
CDR3aa: ASRGTASYEQY

v_gene: TRBV4-3
CDR3aa: ASSQDLATAYGYT

v_gene: TRBV7-2
CDR3aa: ASVLGNEQF